Below, 27 T cell receptor beta chains from the same sample are listed, as sequenced in a study of blood T cell repertoires in COVID-19. TCRdb's table, derived via immunoSEQ multiplex PCR, lists solely in-frame clones and lacks some. The repertoire holds hundreds of thousands of clones, approximately 91% seen once, with less than 1.5% in the top ten. The source material was PBMCs or T cells enriched from blood (not recorded which). The receptors come from a woman aged 18-30 years who had been exposed to COVID-19.

The chain has TRBV7-2 and TRBJ2-7, with 12 positions matching TRBD2. CDR1 and CDR2 (germline): SGHTA, FQGNSA. This CDR3 has 17 residues. V dropped 1 base and J dropped 2; count of bases not matched to a gene: 6. CDR3 sequence (DNA): TGTGCCAGCAGCTTAGTACTAGCGGGAGGAAAGCCCTACGAGCAGTACTTC. Translated: CASSLVLAGGKPYEQYF.

This clone was seen a few times. This chain's CDR3 is CASSSVPIQRFSYEQYF. The DNA of the CDR3 is TGTGCCAGCAGTTCCGTCCCAATTCAGCGGTTCTCCTACGAGCAGTACTTC. The chain joins TRBV6-2 or TRBV6-3 to TRBJ2-7; D perhaps matches TRBD2 (5 bases). Trimming left V 4 bases short and J 0 bases short, with 19 bases between. Germline V gene lookup returns CDR1 MNHEY and CDR2 SVGEGT. This CDR3 is built from 17 residues.

With regard to this clone: Possible read error: a much larger clone is one base away. V gene TRBV7-2 combines with J gene TRBJ1-1; D unresolved. Germline assignment: CDR1 SGHTA and CDR2 FQGNSA. The V end lost 2 bases, the J end lost 0 bases, and 4 bases lay between the germline ends. This CDR3 contains 13 residues. This CDR3 reads CASSLSVNTEAFF. The CDR3 DNA reads as TGTGCCAGCAGCTTATCGGTGAACACTGAAGCTTTCTTT. The whole variable domain, filled in from reference TRBV7-2 and TRBJ1-1, reads GAGVSQSPSNKVTEKGKDVELRCDPISGHTALYWYRQSLGQGLEFLIYFQGNSAPDKSGLPSDRFSAERTGGSVSTLTIQRTQQEDSAVYLCASSLSVNTEAFFGQGTRLTVV.

The chain is built from TRBV6-5 and TRBJ1-5; D uncertain. Trimming removed 0 bases from V and 2 bases from J, with 5 bases in between. Germline values: CDR1 MNHEY, CDR2 SVGAGI. The CDR3 extends over 14 amino acids. The CDR3 is CASSYSRGNQPQHF. The CDR3 DNA sequence: TGTGCCAGCAGTTACTCGAGAGGCAATCAGCCCCAGCATTTT.

V usage is TRBV19 and J usage is TRBJ2-3; 7 bases fit TRBD2. CDR3 length: 15 amino acids. V lost 1 base and J lost 4; bases outside the gene matches: 5. Germline V CDR1 and CDR2: LNHDA, SQIVND (reference sequence). CDR3 nucleotides: TGTGCCAGTAGTATAGGGGGGGGAGGTCCAGATACGCAGTATTTT. This gives the protein CASSIGGGGPDTQYF.

This clone has only one observation. The chain is built from TRBV2 and TRBJ1-4; 8 nucleotides agree with TRBD1. Germline values: CDR1 SNHLY, CDR2 FYNNEI. The CDR3 totals 17 residues. J gave up 8 bases and V 0 bases, and 11 bases lay outside the gene matches. For the CDR3, the DNA is TGTGCCAGCAGTGAAGCGGGTTCGGCAGGGGGCGACGAAAAACTGTTTTTT. This translates into CASSEAGSAGGDEKLFF.

This clone showed up just once. This chain connects TRBV10-1 to TRBJ2-7; 9 nucleotides match TRBD1. CDR1 and CDR2 from the germline V gene are WNHNN and SYGVQD (reference sequence). There are 14 residues in the CDR3. After removal of 8 bases from V and 6 bases from J, the junction contained 11 bases not matched to a gene. CDR3 region: CASRQGQGKGEQYF. The CDR3 DNA sequence: TGCGCCAGCCGCCAAGGACAGGGGAAGGGCGAGCAGTACTTC.

Here the CDR3 DNA reads TGTGCCAGCAGCTTGGACAGGGGGCGGTACACTGAAGCTTTCTTT. Its protein product is CASSLDRGRYTEAFF. The rearrangement joins TRBV5-6 to TRBJ1-1; TRBD1 aligns across 9 bases. The CDR3 length is 15 residues. Germline-derived CDR1 and CDR2 are SGHDT and YYEEEE. Unmatched junction bases numbered 3, after V lost 0 bases and J lost 3 bases.

Here the CDR3 DNA reads TGTGCCAGCAGCTTAGAGGCTAGCGGGGCCTACGAGCAGTACTTC. This sequence encodes CASSLEASGAYEQYF. V and J are TRBV7-2 and TRBJ2-7, with TRBD2 matching 9 bases. V shed 1 base and J 2 bases; nucleotides not matched to a gene: 3. Per the germline V gene, CDR1 is SGHTA and CDR2 is FQGNSA. This CDR3 region has 15 residues.

In this sample, this clone turned up once. This sequence joins TRBV9 and TRBJ2-1, with 11 bases matching TRBD2. This CDR3 region has 15 residues. CDR1 is SGDLS, CDR2 YYNGEE, per germline. V lost 4 bases, J lost 4 bases, and 4 bases stayed unmatched. The CDR3 is CASSLLAGAYNEQFF. The CDR3 DNA reads TGTGCCAGCAGCCTACTAGCGGGGGCATACAATGAGCAGTTCTTC.

The chain links TRBV7-6 to TRBJ2-7; TRBD1 matches at 9 bases. The CDR3 length is 15 residues. CDR1 is SGHVS, CDR2 FNYEAQ, per germline. Trimming at V came to 5 bases and at J to 3 bases, leaving 8 bases not matched to a gene. The CDR3 protein is CASSLGQGSGYEQYF. Here the CDR3 DNA reads TGTGCCAGCAGCCTAGGACAGGGGTCTGGCTACGAGCAGTACTTC.

The V gene is TRBV29-1, the J gene TRBJ1-4; D is undetermined. The V gene lost 4 bases and the J gene lost 1 base, with 10 bases spanning the gap. Germline lookup yields CDR1 SQVTM and CDR2 ANQGSEA. The CDR3 totals 14 residues. For the CDR3, the DNA is TGCAGCGTTGTTGGAGCCCAAACTAATGAAAAACTGTTTTTT. This encodes CSVVGAQTNEKLFF.

V and J are TRBV5-1 and TRBJ2-5; 7 bases are shared with TRBD1. After removal of 2 bases from V and 5 bases from J, the junction contained 9 bases not matched to a gene. The length of the CDR3 is 15 residues. Germline V CDR1 and CDR2: SGHRS, YFSETQ. The CDR3 sequence is CASSFETGPLETQYF. As DNA, the CDR3 is TGCGCCAGCAGCTTCGAGACAGGGCCCTTGGAGACCCAGTACTTC.

This sequence joins TRBV25-1 and TRBJ2-4, with 7 nucleotides matching TRBD2. The V gene's germline CDR1 is MGHDK and CDR2 SYGVNS. This CDR3 contains 15 residues. Trimming removed 3 bases from V and 1 base from J; junction bases left unmatched: 3. CDR3 residues: CASSEGGRAKNIQYF. DNA for the CDR3: TGTGCCAGCAGTGAGGGGGGGAGGGCCAAAAACATTCAGTACTTC. Supplemented by reference TRBV25-1 and TRBJ2-4, the full variable domain reads EADIYQTPRYLVIGTGKKITLECSQTMGHDKMYWYQQDPGMELHLIHYSYGVNSTEKGDLSSESTVSRIRTEHFPLTLESARPSHTSQYLCASSEGGRAKNIQYFGAGTRLSVL.

The gene calls are TRBV7-2 and TRBJ1-2; D is undetermined. With 5 bases removed from V and 4 bases from J, the gap between germline ends came to 11 bases. There are 13 residues in the CDR3. CDR1 SGHTA and CDR2 FQGNSA come from the germline V gene. CDR3 sequence: CASSATGVYGYTF. Here the CDR3 DNA reads TGTGCCAGCAGCGCCACCGGGGTCTATGGCTACACCTTC. The full variable domain, with the rest looked up from reference TRBV7-2 and TRBJ1-2, is GAGVSQSPSNKVTEKGKDVELRCDPISGHTALYWYRQSLGQGLEFLIYFQGNSAPDKSGLPSDRFSAERTGGSVSTLTIQRTQQEDSAVYLCASSATGVYGYTFGSGTRLTVV.

The rearrangement links TRBV6-5 to TRBJ1-2, with 10 positions matching TRBD1. Germline V CDR1 and CDR2: MNHEY, SVGAGI. V shed 6 bases, J shed 3 bases, and the junction held 4 bases outside the gene matches. The CDR3 runs 14 residues. CDR3 DNA sequence: TGTGCCAGCAGACGGGACAGGGGAGACTATGGCTACACCTTC. Translating it yields CASRRDRGDYGYTF.

The chain carries TRBV25-1 and TRBJ1-1; weak D call: TRBD1 (5 bases). Germline V CDR1 and CDR2: MGHDK, SYGVNS. CDR3 size: 14 residues. V dropped 2 bases and J dropped 1 base, with 8 bases sitting between them. The CDR3 nucleotides read TGTGCCAGCAGTGAACGTACAGGGAACACTGAAGCTTTCTTT. Its translation is CASSERTGNTEAFF.

The rearrangement links TRBV7-2 to TRBJ2-3; TRBD2 matches 11 bases. CDR1 is SGHTA and CDR2 is FQGNSA in the germline V gene. The CDR3 length is 17 residues. The V gene end was trimmed by 2 bases and the J gene end by 5 bases; junction bases not matched to a gene: 9. The CDR3 DNA is TGTGCCAGCAGCTTACAACTAGCGGGAGACCATGGAGATACGCAGTATTTT. Translation gives CASSLQLAGDHGDTQYF.

This clone was picked up one time. This sequence joins TRBV9 and TRBJ2-2; a possible D gene is TRBD2 (5 bases). The V gene's germline CDR1 is SGDLS and CDR2 YYNGEE. V gave up 0 bases and J gave up 6 bases, with 12 bases separating them. The length of the CDR3 is 15 residues. This chain's CDR3 is CASSVALGGPGELFF. The CDR3, as DNA: TGTGCCAGCAGCGTAGCTTTGGGCGGGCCCGGGGAGCTGTTTTTT.

The rearrangement uses TRBV27 and TRBJ1-2, with TRBD1 identical over 9 bases. Germline loops: CDR1 MNHEY, CDR2 SMNVEV (reference sequence). CDR3 length: 18 amino acids. V shed 2 bases, J shed 5 bases, and the junction held 15 bases outside the gene matches. The CDR3 protein is CASSLRLPGQGSFYGYTF. The DNA of the CDR3 is TGTGCCAGCAGTTTACGACTTCCGGGACAGGGTAGTTTTTATGGCTACACCTTC.

This clone has more than one count but fewer than ten. Other nucleotide sequences from this sample produce the same CDR3. CDR3 loop: CASSPGQVNTEAFF. The DNA of the CDR3 is TGTGCCAGCAGCCCCGGACAGGTTAACACTGAAGCTTTCTTT. The chain joins TRBV3-1 (or the pseudogene TRBV3-2) to TRBJ1-1, with 7 positions matching TRBD1. The CDR3 has 14 amino acids. The germline V gene has CDR1 LGHDT and CDR2 YNNKEL (reference sequence). The ends lost 4 bases at V and 2 bases at J; junction bases unmatched: 4.

The rearrangement uses TRBV19 and TRBJ1-5; no definite D call. Between the trimmed V and J ends, which lost 3 bases and 0 bases, there was a span of 9 bases. Germline CDR1 LNHDA, CDR2 SQIVND (reference sequence). This CDR3 is 15 amino acids long. In DNA form, the CDR3 reads TGTGCCAGTAGTATCGGGGATTCTAGCAATCAGCCCCAGCATTTT. Translated, it gives CASSIGDSSNQPQHF.

The V and J genes are TRBV4-1 and TRBJ2-7, with TRBD1 matching 9 bases. Losses at the gene ends were 3 bases for V and 1 base for J; bases not matched to a gene: 10. Germline-derived CDR1 and CDR2 are MGHRA and YSYEKL. This CDR3 is built from 17 residues. CDR3 sequence (DNA): TGCGCCAGCAGCCAGATTGGGACAGGGAAAACATCCTACGAGCAGTACTTC. Translated: CASSQIGTGKTSYEQYF.

V is TRBV19 and J is TRBJ1-2, with 7 bases identical to TRBD1. Unmatched junction bases numbered 10, after V lost 5 bases and J lost 4 bases. This CDR3 is 15 amino acids long. The V gene's germline CDR1 is LNHDA and CDR2 SQIVND (reference sequence). This CDR3 is CASSFETGTSYGYTF. CDR3 bases: TGTGCCAGTAGTTTCGAGACAGGGACCAGCTATGGCTACACCTTC.

The rearrangement joins TRBV7-2 to TRBJ2-2; 9 bases align to TRBD2. The length of the CDR3 is 15 residues. CDR1 is SGHTA and CDR2 is FQGNSA in the germline V gene. V dropped 0 bases and J dropped 7; count of bases not matched to a gene: 3. The CDR3 loop reads CASSLAAGGVGELFF. In DNA form, the CDR3 reads TGTGCCAGCAGCTTAGCAGCGGGGGGCGTCGGGGAGCTGTTTTTT.

The count of this clone is one. This chain joins TRBV7-6 and TRBJ1-5; D gene ambiguous. This CDR3 comprises 16 residues. Deletions cut 5 bases from V and 0 bases from J, with 14 bases between. Germline lookup yields CDR1 SGHVS and CDR2 FNYEAQ. The CDR3 DNA is TGTGCCAGCAGCCCTAAAGCGGAGGCTAGCAATCAGCCCCAGCATTTT. Residues: CASSPKAEASNQPQHF.

Remarks on this clone: The junction and the germline gene differ at one end; a read error may be behind it. The chain uses TRBV5-4 and TRBJ1-2, with 7 bases that match TRBD1. This CDR3 comprises 14 residues. The V gene's germline CDR1 is SGHNT and CDR2 YYREEE (reference sequence). CDR3 DNA sequence: TGTGCCAGCAGTTTGGGGACAGAACTGGATGGCTACACCTTC. It translates to CASSLGTELDGYTF.